This T cell receptor beta chain was identified in a study of T cell changes during pregnancy in multiple sclerosis. This clone was seen repeatedly, ten times or more. Sequencing was performed with immunoSEQ multiplex PCR; in TCRdb, only in-frame clones are kept and a portion is missing. The profile covers about 24,000 clones, with 75% to 90% appearing a single time and 8% taken by the ten largest. The CDR3 extends over 14 amino acids. V shed 5 bases, J shed 4 bases, and the junction held 0 bases outside the gene matches. CDR1 is MRHNA, CDR2 SNTAGT, per germline. The TCR comes from a female donor in good health, enrolled as a control in a pregnancy study. The sequencing used CD8+ T cells from peripheral blood mononuclear cells, collected in the first trimester of pregnancy. V and J are TRBV6-4 and TRBJ2-2; 11 bases fit TRBD2. CDR3 region: CASSLAGGTGELFF. The CDR3, as DNA: TGTGCCAGCAGTCTAGCGGGGGGCACCGGGGAGCTGTTTTTT.